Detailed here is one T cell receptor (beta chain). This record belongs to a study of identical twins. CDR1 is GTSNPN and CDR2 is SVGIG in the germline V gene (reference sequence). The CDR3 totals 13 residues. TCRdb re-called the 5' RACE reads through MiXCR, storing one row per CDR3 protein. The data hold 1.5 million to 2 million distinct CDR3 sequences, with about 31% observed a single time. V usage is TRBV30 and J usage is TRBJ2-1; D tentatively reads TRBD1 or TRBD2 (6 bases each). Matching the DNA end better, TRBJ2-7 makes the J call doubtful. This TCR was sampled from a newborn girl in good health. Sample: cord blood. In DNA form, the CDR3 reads TGTGCCTGGAAGGGGGGATCAAGGAATGAGCAGTACTTC. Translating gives CAWKGGSRNEQYF.